The 19 T cell receptor beta chains below all came from one sample that was sequenced in a study of memory B cells and T cells in multiple sclerosis (dated by TCRdb to 2017 to 2018). The method was the immunoSEQ multiplex PCR assay. The immuneACCESS repertoire file appears here via TCRdb, limited to in-frame rearrangements. These files lack a portion of the clones; in checked studies, under half of the deficit traces to unresolved V genes, and the cause of the others is not known. The sample contains roughly 12,000 clones, roughly 86% of them found a single time. The biggest ten clones account for 2.8% of the sample. Autoproliferating (CFSEdim) and non-proliferating (CFSEhi) T cell fractions were sequenced separately after stimulus-free culture of CFSE-labeled PBMCs. Altogether, 5x10^7 CFSE-labeled PBMCs were kept in culture for 7 days with no stimulus, after which the replicate wells were combined.

The antigens for these receptors are not known. The sequencing sample was made of PBMCs from blood kept in culture. The origin of the receptors is a human donor with multiple sclerosis.

The V and J genes are TRBV28 and TRBJ2-7; 9 bases are shared with TRBD1. Germline V gene sequence: CDR1 MDHEN, CDR2 SYDVKM. The CDR3 sequence is 14 residues long. The V gene end was trimmed by 2 bases and the J gene end by 3 bases; junction bases not matched to a gene: 2. CDR3 DNA: TGTGCCAGCAGTTTAATGGGACAGGGCTACGAGCAGTACTTC. It codes for CASSLMGQGYEQYF.

The CDR3 protein is CAWSVGSGYEQYF. The CDR3 DNA follows: TGTGCCTGGAGTGTAGGGTCGGGCTACGAGCAGTACTTC. The chain is built from TRBV30 and TRBJ2-7; the D is unclear. Germline lookup yields CDR1 GTSNPN and CDR2 SVGIG (reference sequence). Deletions cut 0 bases from V and 3 bases from J, with 9 bases between. The CDR3 length is 13 residues. Drawing the rest from reference TRBV30 and TRBJ2-7, the complete variable domain is SQTIHQWPATLVQPVGSPLSLECTVEGTSNPNLYWYRQAAGRGLQLLFYSVGIGQISSEVPQNLSASRPQDRQFILSSKKLLLSDSGFYLCAWSVGSGYEQYFGPGTRLTVT.

This chain links TRBV12-5 with TRBJ2-1; 7 bases map to TRBD1. From germline, CDR1 is LGHNT and CDR2 FRNRAP. After removal of 5 bases from V and 5 bases from J, the junction contained 6 bases not matched to a gene. The CDR3 covers 14 residues. The CDR3 here is CASGPGGLDNEQFF. CDR3 DNA sequence: TGTGCTAGTGGTCCAGGGGGTTTGGACAATGAGCAGTTCTTC.

V usage is TRBV5-1 and J usage is TRBJ1-1, with TRBD1 as a possible D gene (6 bases). V shed 2 bases and J shed 4 bases, with 15 bases lying between them. The V gene's germline CDR1 is SGHRS and CDR2 YFSETQ. The CDR3 covers 15 residues. CDR3 in amino acids: CASSLSTGSVTEAFF. The CDR3 DNA sequence: TGCGCCAGCAGCTTAAGTACAGGGTCGGTCACTGAAGCTTTCTTT.

Regarding this clone: Sequence at one end of the junction differs from germline and may be a read error. The V and J genes are TRBV27 and TRBJ2-7; a weak D match, TRBD2 (7 bases). Per germline, CDR1 MNHEY and CDR2 SMNVEV (reference sequence). The CDR3 spans 14 residues. CDR3 nucleotides: TGTGCCAGCAGTTGGGGGCCGGGAGGATTTGAGCCGTACTTC. Its translation is CASSWGPGGFEPYF.

The chain is built from TRBV23-1 and TRBJ1-2; unclear D gene. TRBV23-1 counts as an open reading frame of uncertain function. V gave up 6 bases and J gave up 8 bases, with 16 bases separating them. The CDR3 is 13 amino acids. This CDR3 reads CASSPGPRRGYTF. The CDR3 nucleotides are TGCGCCAGCAGCCCCGGGCCCAGGAGGGGCTACACCTTC.

The V gene is TRBV11-2, the J gene TRBJ2-3; D unresolved. This CDR3 spans 12 amino acids. CDR1 and CDR2 from the germline V gene are SGHAT and FQNNGV. V was cut by 5 bases and J by 9 bases, with 12 bases left in between. The CDR3 protein is CASSPGARTQYF. For the CDR3, the DNA is TGTGCCAGCAGCCCCGGAGCCCGCACGCAGTATTTT.

This rearrangement joins TRBV7-8 to TRBJ2-5, with TRBD1 matching over 7 bases. V lost 4 bases, J lost 4 bases, and 6 bases stayed unmatched. CDR1 SGHVS and CDR2 FQNEAQ come from the germline V gene. This CDR3 has 14 amino acids. CDR3 sequence: CASSSRGRRETQYF. The CDR3 DNA follows: TGTGCCAGCAGCTCAAGGGGGCGGCGAGAGACCCAGTACTTC. The variable domain in full, with the rest retrieved from reference TRBV7-8 and TRBJ2-5, is GAGVSQSPRYKVAKRGQDVALRCDPISGHVSLFWYQQALGQGPEFLTYFQNEAQLDKSGLPSDRFFAERPEGSVSTLKIQRTQQEDSAVYLCASSSRGRRETQYFGPGTRLLVL.

This chain links TRBV10-2 with TRBJ2-7; D is unclear. The CDR3 has 14 amino acids. V lost 1 base to trimming and J lost 2 bases, with 9 bases between them. The V gene's germline CDR1 is WSHSY and CDR2 SAAADI. Written as DNA, the CDR3 is TGCGCCAGCAGTGAGTATGGGGTGGCCTACGAGCAGTACTTC. Its translation: CASSEYGVAYEQYF.

This sequence joins TRBV4-1 and TRBJ2-5; perhaps TRBD2 as D (5 bases). The DNA matches TRBJ2-7 better at its end, which makes the J call doubtful. The CDR3 has 14 amino acids. The V gene's germline CDR1 is MGHRA and CDR2 YSYEKL. The DNA for the CDR3 is TGCGCCAGCAGCCAAGAGCGGGTTAACTACGAGCAGTACTTC. The encoded protein is CASSQERVNYEQYF.

DNA of the CDR3: TGTGCCAGCAGCTTCACTAGCGGGGGGAACAATGAGCAGTTCTTC. Protein sequence: CASSFTSGGNNEQFF. The chain joins TRBV7-3 to TRBJ2-1, with TRBD2 matching over 12 bases. Per germline, CDR1 SGHTA and CDR2 FQGTGA. Trimming at V came to 3 bases and at J to 5 bases, leaving 2 bases not matched to a gene. There are 15 residues in the CDR3.

This chain joins TRBV6-5 and TRBJ2-1; D gene uncertain. CDR1 and CDR2 (germline): MNHEY, SVGAGI. The V end lost 4 bases, the J end lost 9 bases, and 10 bases lay between the germline ends. The CDR3 totals 12 residues. The CDR3 bases are TGTGCCAGCAGTTCTCCCCAGCCTGAGCAGTTCTTC. It yields the protein CASSSPQPEQFF.

The chain uses TRBV6-1 and TRBJ2-2; no reliable D call. Germline CDR1 is MNHNS and CDR2 is SASEGT. Between the trimmed V and J ends, which lost 1 base and 5 bases, there was a span of 8 bases. The CDR3 has 14 residues. The CDR3 nucleotides are TGTGCCAGCAGTGAAGGCAGCGAAACCGGGGAGCTGTTTTTT. This gives the protein CASSEGSETGELFF.

This chain connects TRBV7-3 to TRBJ1-1; 7 bases match TRBD1. The V and J ends lost 4 bases and 1 base, in that order; junction bases with no gene match: 6. The length of the CDR3 is 15 residues. Germline V gene lookup returns CDR1 SGHTA and CDR2 FQGTGA. The DNA for the CDR3 is TGTGCCAGCAGCTCGACAGGGAATGCGAACACTGAAGCTTTCTTT. Translation gives CASSSTGNANTEAFF.

The genes are TRBV29-1 and TRBJ1-2, with unresolved D. V was pared by 6 bases and J by 0 bases, with 8 bases between. This CDR3 comprises 12 residues. In germline, CDR1 is SQVTM, CDR2 ANQGSEA. Here the CDR3 DNA reads TGCAGCGTGGAGTATTCTAACTATGGCTACACCTTC. Its translation: CSVEYSNYGYTF.

This chain uses TRBV6-6 with TRBJ2-1, with D tentatively TRBD2 (5 bases). V dropped 0 bases and J dropped 4 bases, with 13 bases sitting between them. Germline CDR1 reads MNHNY; CDR2 reads SVGAGI (reference sequence). The CDR3 runs to 16 residues. For the CDR3, the DNA is TGTGCCAGCAGTTACTCGGGTAGCGAACCTTACAATGAGCAGTTCTTC. Its protein is CASSYSGSEPYNEQFF.

The chain uses TRBV5-6 and TRBJ2-7; D possibly uses TRBD1 or TRBD2 (7 bases each). The germline V gene encodes CDR1 SGHDT and CDR2 YYEEEE. CDR3 length: 13 residues. The V end was cut by 5 bases, the J end by 5 bases, with 14 bases between. The CDR3 bases are TGTGCCAGCAGGATTTCAGGGGGGGACGAGCAGTACTTC. Amino acid sequence: CASRISGGDEQYF.

This clone occurred once. The chain recombines TRBV27 with TRBJ2-2; D is undetermined. Germline assignment: CDR1 MNHEY and CDR2 SMNVEV (reference sequence). This CDR3 comprises 14 residues. The germline V and J ends were trimmed by 6 bases and 0 bases, with 8 bases remaining between them. The CDR3 nucleotides are TGTGCCAGCAGCCGACAAACGAACACCGGGGAGCTGTTTTTT. Amino acids: CASSRQTNTGELFF.

V and J are TRBV29-1 and TRBJ2-1; D not resolved. Trimming removed 6 bases at V and 0 bases at J, with 21 bases between. CDR1 is SQVTM and CDR2 is ANQGSEA in the germline V gene. The CDR3 extends over 17 amino acids. The CDR3 DNA sequence: TGCAGCGTCCGAAGCTGGGATAGCCTGAGCTCCTACAATGAGCAGTTCTTC. Encoded protein: CSVRSWDSLSSYNEQFF.